Presented here are 23 T cell receptor beta chains from one specimen sequenced in a study of blood T cell repertoires in COVID-19. Measured with immunoSEQ multiplex PCR; TCRdb has only the in-frame clones, and not every one. Of approximately 140,000 clones in the sample, about 86% are singletons; the top ten hold about 3.5%. Sequencing input: peripheral blood. All receptors come from a man aged 65-85 years with acute or convalescent COVID-19.

The V gene is TRBV5-1, the J gene TRBJ2-3, with D possibly TRBD1 on 5 matching bases. This CDR3 has 14 amino acids. Trimming took off 4 bases at V and 3 bases at J, with 12 bases between the two ends. CDR1 is SGHRS, CDR2 YFSETQ, per germline. The CDR3 nucleotides read TGCGCCAGCAGCCTCCTACAGGTAACAGATACGCAGTATTTT. It specifies CASSLLQVTDTQYF.

A single count supports this clone. The sample contains more than one DNA sequence encoding this CDR3. The chain links TRBV6-5 to TRBJ2-1; 8 bases line up with TRBD2. Germline loops: CDR1 MNHEY, CDR2 SVGAGI. The ends lost 5 bases at V and 0 bases at J; junction bases unmatched: 3. This CDR3 comprises 15 residues. The CDR3 loop is CASSRSGSSYNEQFF. Here the CDR3 DNA reads TGTGCCAGCAGTCGAAGCGGGAGCTCCTACAATGAGCAGTTCTTC.

The chain joins TRBV3-1 (or the pseudogene TRBV3-2) to TRBJ1-3, with D possibly TRBD1 on 5 matching bases. The CDR3 length is 16 residues. Trimming took off 1 base at V and 1 base at J, with 11 bases between the two ends. CDR1 and CDR2 from the germline V gene are LGHDT and YNNKEL (reference sequence). The CDR3 DNA sequence: TGTGCCAGCAGCCAAGGGGGGGTCTGGTCTGGAAACACCATATATTTT. Its protein product is CASSQGGVWSGNTIYF.

This chain links TRBV7-3 with TRBJ2-2, with a possible D match to TRBD2 (5 bases). The V gene's germline CDR1 is SGHTA and CDR2 FQGTGA. V gave up 5 bases and J gave up 0 bases, with 13 bases separating them. This CDR3 is built from 16 residues. The CDR3 DNA reads as TGTGCCAGCAGCGCCCTTAGCGCAGCGAACACCGGGGAGCTGTTTTTT. Translated: CASSALSAANTGELFF.

The CDR3 loop is CASSPTRGLAGTQYF. DNA for the CDR3: TGTGCCAGCAGCCCAACACGAGGACTAGCGGGGACCCAGTACTTC. The rearrangement links TRBV28 to TRBJ2-5, with TRBD2 matching over 11 bases. Germline V gene data show CDR1 as MDHEN and CDR2 as SYDVKM. V trimming: 6 bases; J trimming: 7 bases; junction bases outside the gene matches: 10. The CDR3 length is 15 residues.

This clone was observed a single time. J is TRBJ2-2 and V is TRBV27; 10 bases agree with TRBD2. CDR3 length: 15 residues. Germline assignment: CDR1 MNHEY and CDR2 SMNVEV (reference sequence). Trimming cost V 8 bases and J 8 bases; bases outside gene matches: 11. CDR3 DNA sequence: TGTGCCAGCGGGGAGCGGGAGGGCCGATCGGGGGAGCTGTTTTTT. Amino acids: CASGEREGRSGELFF.

The rearrangement uses TRBV7-2 and TRBJ2-2; possibly TRBD1 for D (5 bases). Germline-derived CDR1 and CDR2 are SGHTA and FQGNSA. V lost 1 base, J lost 4 bases, and 13 bases lay in between. The CDR3 is 16 amino acids. The CDR3 spells CASSLDFRQGTGELFF. The CDR3 DNA reads TGTGCCAGCAGCTTAGATTTTCGGCAGGGCACCGGGGAGCTGTTTTTT.

The rearrangement uses TRBV28 and TRBJ2-3; a weak D match, TRBD2 (6 bases). Germline assignment: CDR1 MDHEN and CDR2 SYDVKM. The V end was cut by 6 bases, the J end by 2 bases, with 9 bases between. The CDR3 has 13 residues. DNA of the CDR3: TGTGCCAGCAGCAGGGACTTCACAGATACGCAGTATTTT. Its translation is CASSRDFTDTQYF.

V usage is TRBV5-1 and J usage is TRBJ1-4; unclear D gene. Germline-derived CDR1 and CDR2 are SGHRS and YFSETQ. This CDR3 is built from 15 residues. V lost 4 bases, J lost 4 bases, and 14 bases lay in between. CDR3: CASSTTGAYNEKLFF. CDR3 nucleotides: TGCGCCAGCAGCACAACGGGAGCCTATAATGAAAAACTGTTTTTT.

This clone occurred once. The gene calls are TRBV19 and TRBJ1-1; unclear D gene. The germline CDR1 and CDR2 sequences are LNHDA and SQIVND (reference sequence). The CDR3 spans 12 residues. V lost 7 bases and J lost 1, with 7 bases in between. CDR3 bases: TGTGCCAGTAAAAGAGGGAACACTGAAGCTTTCTTT. Protein: CASKRGNTEAFF.

The V gene is TRBV7-2, the J gene TRBJ2-5, with 14 bases lining up with TRBD2. Germline assignment: CDR1 SGHTA and CDR2 FQGNSA. The CDR3 is 15 residues long. V was pared by 1 base and J by 5 bases, with 0 bases of the junction left unmatched. Written as DNA, the CDR3 is TGTGCCAGCAGCTTAGGGACTAGCGGGAGGGAGACCCAGTACTTC. Translating gives CASSLGTSGRETQYF.

The chain couples TRBV21-1 to TRBJ2-7; TRBD2, the D gene given by the table, was not confirmed from the DNA. TRBV21-1 is tagged as a pseudogene. CDR3 length: 13 residues. The CDR3 spells CAAGPPPTYEQYF. CDR3 in DNA: TGTGCCGCCGGTCCCCCTCCCACCTACGAGCAGTACTTC.

The chain links TRBV7-6 to TRBJ1-1; 11 bases agree with TRBD1. This CDR3 has 17 amino acids. CDR1 is SGHVS and CDR2 is FNYEAQ in the germline V gene. V dropped 1 base and J dropped 5; count of bases not matched to a gene: 9. The CDR3 nucleotides are TGTGCCAGCAGCTTAGGTTGGACAGGGGGCGGGCGGACTGAAGCTTTCTTT. Translating gives CASSLGWTGGGRTEAFF.

The chain employs TRBV19 and TRBJ1-1; the D gene is possibly TRBD1 (6 bases). The V end was cut by 4 bases, the J end by 7 bases, with 10 bases between. The CDR3 covers 12 residues. Germline CDR1 is LNHDA and CDR2 is SQIVND (reference sequence). The CDR3 DNA reads TGTGCCAGTAGTACACGACAGGTTGAAGCTTTCTTT. This gives the protein CASSTRQVEAFF.

This chain uses TRBV19 with TRBJ1-5; a weak D match, TRBD1 (6 bases). The germline V gene encodes CDR1 LNHDA and CDR2 SQIVND (reference sequence). Trimming shortened V by 1 base and J by 7 bases, and 11 bases separated the two germline ends. The CDR3 is made up of 14 amino acids. CDR3 coding DNA: TGTGCCAGTAGTATAGGAACAGGGAAACAGCCCCAGCATTTT. Its protein is CASSIGTGKQPQHF.

CDR3: CASSGTSGSNEQFF. CDR3 in DNA: TGTGCCAGCAGTGGGACTAGCGGGAGTAATGAGCAGTTCTTC. The V and J genes are TRBV2 and TRBJ2-1, with 13 bases matching TRBD2. Germline loops: CDR1 SNHLY, CDR2 FYNNEI. The CDR3 is 14 amino acids. Trimming cost V 4 bases and J 7 bases; bases outside gene matches: 1.

This clone was recorded once. The chain is built from TRBV19 and TRBJ2-3, with D possibly matching TRBD2 (5 bases). Germline CDR1 is LNHDA and CDR2 is SQIVND (reference sequence). V was cut by 7 bases and J by 5 bases, with 16 bases left in between. This CDR3 is 14 amino acids long. The CDR3 coding sequence is TGTGCCAGTAACGAGGGATCATCGGGAGATACGCAGTATTTT. Protein: CASNEGSSGDTQYF.

The rearrangement joins TRBV28 to TRBJ1-4; possible D gene TRBD1, 6 bases. Per germline, CDR1 MDHEN and CDR2 SYDVKM. CDR3 size: 14 residues. V lost 6 bases and J lost 4, with 12 bases in between. The CDR3 DNA reads TGTGCCAGCAGCATAAACAGGGTTAATGAAAAACTGTTTTTT. Amino acids: CASSINRVNEKLFF.

This clone was counted ten times or more. Other nucleotide sequences in the sample specify the same CDR3. The chain employs TRBV15 and TRBJ2-2; 8 bases agree with TRBD2. V shed 4 bases and J 2 bases; nucleotides not matched to a gene: 3. Germline V gene sequence: CDR1 LNHNV, CDR2 YYDKDF (reference sequence). The CDR3 has 15 residues. The CDR3 bases are TGTGCCACCAGCACGACTAGCGCCAACACCGGGGAGCTGTTTTTT. The encoded protein is CATSTTSANTGELFF.

The chain has TRBV28 and TRBJ1-5; a possible D gene is TRBD1 (6 bases). V shed 8 bases and J shed 4 bases, with 12 bases lying between them. Germline V gene data show CDR1 as MDHEN and CDR2 as SYDVKM. This CDR3 comprises 13 residues. CDR3: CASEDSPNQPQHF. The CDR3 DNA reads as TGTGCCAGCGAGGACAGCCCTAATCAGCCCCAGCATTTT.

V gene TRBV30 combines with J gene TRBJ1-3; weak D call: TRBD1 (5 bases). V lost 1 base, J lost 0 bases, and 16 bases lay in between. The germline gives CDR1 GTSNPN, CDR2 SVGIG (reference sequence). This CDR3 is 17 amino acids long. The CDR3 spells CAWSASQVRDSGNTIYF. The CDR3 nucleotides are TGTGCCTGGAGTGCCTCCCAAGTCAGGGACTCTGGAAACACCATATATTTT.

The CDR3 loop is CASSLVRTGISSGANVLTF. The DNA of the CDR3 is TGTGCCAGCAGCTTAGTGCGGACAGGGATAAGCTCTGGGGCCAACGTCCTGACTTTC. The chain couples TRBV7-2 to TRBJ2-6; 8 positions agree with TRBD1. Germline V gene sequence: CDR1 SGHTA, CDR2 FQGNSA. V dropped 1 base and J dropped 0; count of bases not matched to a gene: 8. This CDR3 has 19 residues.

This clone was seen a few times. The J gene is TRBJ1-4, the V gene TRBV7-6; D unresolved. The CDR3 covers 15 residues. V dropped 1 base and J dropped 5 bases, with 11 bases sitting between them. CDR1 is SGHVS, CDR2 FNYEAQ, per germline. This chain's CDR3 is CASSLGPRRNEKLFF. CDR3 in DNA: TGTGCCAGCAGCTTAGGACCGCGGAGGAATGAAAAACTGTTTTTT.